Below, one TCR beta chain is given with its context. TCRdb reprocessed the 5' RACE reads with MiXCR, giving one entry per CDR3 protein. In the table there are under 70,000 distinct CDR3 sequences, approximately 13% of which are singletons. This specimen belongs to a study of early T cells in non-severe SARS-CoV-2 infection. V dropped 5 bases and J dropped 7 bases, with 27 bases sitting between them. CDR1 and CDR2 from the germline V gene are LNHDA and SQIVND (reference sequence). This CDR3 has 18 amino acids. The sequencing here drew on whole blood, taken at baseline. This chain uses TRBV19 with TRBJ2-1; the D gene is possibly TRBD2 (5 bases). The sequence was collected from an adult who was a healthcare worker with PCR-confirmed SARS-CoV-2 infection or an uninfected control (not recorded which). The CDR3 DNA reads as TGTGCCAGTAGTGCCATCGGCGAAAAAGCGGCGCCTCTGAATGAGCAGTTCTTC. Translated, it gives CASSAIGEKAAPLNEQFF.